This T cell receptor (beta chain) was recovered during a study of OX40 agonist ivuxolimab in advanced cancers. Study-level background: Ivuxolimab was an agonistic, fully human IgG2 monoclonal antibody directed against OX40 (CD134), a costimulatory receptor. Three dose-escalation patients achieved partial responses, one with hepatocellular carcinoma and two with cutaneous melanoma. The paper covers the monotherapy dose-escalation part of the phase I ivuxolimab trial, which included N of about 51 patients. Patients were allowed to have had prior anti-PD-1, anti-PD-L1 or anti-CTLA-4 therapy, and roughly 40% of the dose-escalation patients had previously received checkpoint inhibitors. Intravenous ivuxolimab was administered to patients every 2 weeks at six dose levels: 0.01, 0.1, 0.3, 1.5, 3 and 10 mg/kg. The dose-escalation cohort was about 83% male with a mean age of about 65 years, ranging from roughly 20 to 85. The purpose of peripheral TCRbeta sequencing was to test whether ivuxolimab changed TCR sequence diversity and led to clonal T-cell expansion. Of the 50 to 55 patients in dose escalation, about 20 had hepatocellular carcinoma, some 15 had melanoma, 9 had renal cell carcinoma and 9 had head and neck cancer.

Beyond this particular receptor, the publication reports: The antigen specificity of the peripheral T cells that underwent clonal expansion was not determined. After ivuxolimab, more expanded clones were found on average in CD8+ T cells than in CD4+ T cells. In partial responders in the 0.1-3.0 mg/kg groups, normalized peripheral clonal expansion was found to be among the lowest, especially among CD8+ T cells. At doses from 0.1 to 3.0 mg/kg, clonal expansion was seen in both CD4+ and CD8+ blood T cells between baseline and week 6. Low levels of normalized T-cell clonal expansion were also shown by some nonresponding patients.

Genomic DNA was isolated from the sorted cells so that the TCRbeta CDR3 region could be sequenced. The immunoSEQ Assay was used to sequence the TCRbeta CDR3 regions. The clones in this table, taken by TCRdb from immuneACCESS, are in-frame only. Not every clone is retained; where verified, under half of the shortfall comes from an unresolved V gene, and the cause of the rest is unknown. Here the sample has approximately 120,000 clones; under 95% occur a single time. The ten largest clones capture 0.7% to 0.9% of the sample. Of note for this clone: The target of this receptor is not known. Base qualities are not at hand, and no much larger clone is one base apart.

Measured from the cysteine to the phenylalanine, the CDR3 is 12 residues long. Just CDR3 DNA is preserved here, 36 bases in frame from base 1. The CDR1 and CDR2 encoded by the germline V gene (reference sequence) are MNHEY and SMNVEV. Between the V and J ends, shortened by 0 bases and 13 bases respectively, the junction contains 10 bases. Patients with a history of autoimmune disease or receiving systemic immunosuppression were excluded from the trial. Peripheral blood for TCR sequencing was collected from all dose cohorts at baseline, on cycle 4 day 1, and on cycle 7 day 1. Samples came from an open-label, multicenter, first-in-human phase I dose-escalation trial of ivuxolimab. Adults with locally advanced or metastatic melanoma, renal cell, hepatocellular, or head and neck squamous cell carcinoma were enrolled in the trial. Before TCR sequencing, CD4+ T cells and CD8+ T cells were sorted from peripheral blood as separate populations.

The TCR comes from an adult with an advanced solid tumor such as melanoma, head and neck, liver or kidney cancer. The rearranged chain carries TRBV27 and TRBJ2-1, with the identity of the D gene unclear. The specimen was CD4+ or CD8+ T cells sorted from blood, collected in a trial of the OX40 agonist ivuxolimab. This receptor has the CDR3 CASSLSAENQFF. The nucleotide sequence is TGTGCCAGCAGTTTATCGGCCGAAAACCAGTTCTTC.